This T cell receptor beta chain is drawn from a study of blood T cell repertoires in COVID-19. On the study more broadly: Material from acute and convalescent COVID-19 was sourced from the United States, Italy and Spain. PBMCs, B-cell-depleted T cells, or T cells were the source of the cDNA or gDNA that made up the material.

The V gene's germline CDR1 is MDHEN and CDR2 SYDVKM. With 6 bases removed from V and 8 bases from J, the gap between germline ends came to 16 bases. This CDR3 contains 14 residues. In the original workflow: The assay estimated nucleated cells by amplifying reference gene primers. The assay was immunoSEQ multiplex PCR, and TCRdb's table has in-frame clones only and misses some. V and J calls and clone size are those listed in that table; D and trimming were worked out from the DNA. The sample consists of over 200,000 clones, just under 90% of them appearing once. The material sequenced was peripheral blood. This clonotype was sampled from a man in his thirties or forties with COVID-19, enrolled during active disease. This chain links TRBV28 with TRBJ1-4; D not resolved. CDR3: CASRLTAIIEKLFF. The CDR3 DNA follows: TGTGCCAGCAGACTAACGGCCATCATCGAAAAACTGTTTTTT.